These T cell receptor beta chains were read from a single sample in a study of OX40 agonist ivuxolimab in advanced cancers. Here immunoSEQ multiplex PCR was the method, and the copy in TCRdb shows in-frame clones only, minus some. The data show tens of thousands of clones, 82% seen once. The starting material was CD4+ or CD8+ T cells sorted from blood, obtained in a trial of the OX40 agonist ivuxolimab. These receptors were taken from an adult with an advanced solid tumor such as melanoma, head and neck, liver or kidney cancer. Both conserved end residues are part of each CDR3. A D gene is named only where the DNA matches it firmly. Expanded clones get a size class; other rows say once, few or many, or leave the size out.

TRBV4-3	NA	TRBD1	TRBJ1-2	CASSREWGQSYGYTF	TGCGCCAGCAGCCGAGAATGGGGACAGAGCTATGGCTACACCTTC
TRBV10-3	NA	NA	TRBJ2-7	CAISEKGLSYEQYF	TGTGCCATCAGTGAAAAGGGACTTTCCTACGAGCAGTACTTC
TRBV5-1	NA	NA	TRBJ1-2	CASSLDLVLGYTF	TGCGCCAGCAGCTTGGACCTTGTGCTTGGCTACACCTTC
TRBV6-1	NA	TRBD1	TRBJ2-1	CASRSTGDNEQFF	TGTGCCAGCAGATCGACAGGGGACAATGAGCAGTTCTTC
TRBV18	NA	TRBD1	TRBJ2-1	CASSLPGQGERAQFF	TGTGCCAGCTCACTACCGGGACAGGGGGAAAGGGCGCAGTTCTTC
TRBV7-9	NA	TRBD2	TRBJ2-4	CASSSSGREGNIQYF	TGTGCCAGCAGCTCGTCCGGGAGGGAAGGAAACATTCAGTACTTC
TRBV5-1	NA	NA	TRBJ2-2	CASSLEGRVGELFF	TGCGCCAGCAGCTTGGAGGGCCGGGTCGGGGAGCTGTTTTTT
TRBV30	once	NA	TRBJ2-7	CAQVPLGQTEQYF	TGTGCCCAGGTCCCCTTGGGGCAAACCGAGCAGTACTTC
TRBV27	NA	TRBD2	TRBJ2-7	CASSTSSSGGSREQYF	TGTGCCAGCAGTACCTCCTCTAGCGGGGGTTCCCGGGAGCAGTACTTC
TRBV7-2	NA	NA	TRBJ1-4	CASSFEQGNEKLFF	TGTGCCAGCAGCTTTGAGCAGGGAAATGAAAAACTGTTTTTT
TRBV29-1	NA	NA	TRBJ2-1	CSVGARDEQFF	TGCAGCGTTGGGGCCCGGGATGAGCAGTTCTTC
TRBV5-4	NA	TRBD1	TRBJ2-1	CASSSQGADSYNEQFF	TGTGCCAGCAGCTCCCAGGGGGCTGACTCCTACAATGAGCAGTTCTTC
TRBV18	NA	NA	TRBJ2-5	CASSPSGETQYF	TGTGCCAGCTCACCTTCTGGAGAGACCCAGTACTTC
TRBV5-6	NA	NA	TRBJ2-6	CASSLGFSGANVLTF	TGTGCCAGCAGCTTGGGGTTCTCTGGGGCCAACGTCCTGACTTTC
TRBV6-1	once	NA	TRBJ2-7	CASNTPRGEEQYF	TGTGCCAGCAATACCCCGAGGGGAGAAGAGCAGTACTTC
TRBV27	NA	NA	TRBJ2-2	CASSLTGTRNTGELFF	TGTGCCAGCAGTTTAACCGGGACACGGAACACCGGGGAGCTGTTTTTT
TRBV7-3	NA	TRBD1	TRBJ1-1	CASSPGTGGLTEAFF	TGTGCCAGCAGCCCCGGGACAGGGGGCCTCACTGAAGCTTTCTTT
TRBV19	NA	TRBD2	TRBJ2-1	CASSITGLAGNEQFF	TGTGCCAGTAGTATCACGGGACTAGCGGGTAATGAGCAGTTCTTC
TRBV29-1	NA	NA	TRBJ1-6	CSVGLSRDSPLHF	TGCAGCGTTGGCCTCTCCCGGGATTCACCCCTCCACTTT
TRBV7-3	few	NA	TRBJ2-5	CASSLWGTPGLETQYF	TGTGCCAGCAGCTTGTGGGGAACCCCAGGCCTTGAGACCCAGTACTTC
TRBV10-1	NA	TRBD1	TRBJ1-2	CASSPHATGGSYGYTF	TGCGCCAGCAGTCCACATGCGACAGGGGGGTCCTATGGCTACACCTTC
TRBV6-5	NA	NA	TRBJ2-7	CASRALRGGHYEQYF	TGTGCCAGCAGGGCCCTGCGGGGCGGACACTACGAGCAGTACTTC
TRBV7-2	NA	TRBD2	TRBJ2-1	CASSSIAGGYNEQFF	TGTGCCAGCAGCTCTATAGCGGGAGGCTACAATGAGCAGTTCTTC
TRBV7-9	NA	TRBD1	TRBJ1-4	CASSLGDRYNEKLFF	TGTGCCAGCAGCTTAGGGGACAGATATAATGAAAAACTGTTTTTT
TRBV19	NA	TRBD1	TRBJ1-3	CASRYRDRRHSSGNTIYF	TGTGCCAGTAGATACCGGGACAGGCGTCATAGCTCTGGAAACACCATATATTTT
TRBV16	NA	TRBD1	TRBJ1-4	CASSQLTSGTGSFAEKLFF	TGTGCCAGCAGCCAATTAACATCGGGGACAGGGAGTTTTGCCGAAAAACTGTTTTTT
TRBV6-1	NA	NA	TRBJ1-4	CASSATGTPRTNEKLFF	TGTGCCAGCAGTGCGACAGGTACCCCCCGTACTAATGAAAAACTGTTTTTT
TRBV5-6	NA	NA	TRBJ1-3	CASSFYGVGSGNTIYF	TGTGCCAGCAGCTTTTACGGCGTCGGCTCTGGAAACACCATATATTTT
TRBV11-3	NA	NA	TRBJ2-3	CASRAPTGTDTQYF	TGTGCCAGCAGAGCCCCCACGGGCACAGATACGCAGTATTTT
TRBV4-2	NA	TRBD1	TRBJ1-1	CASSQYMTGVGGTEAFF	TGTGCCAGCAGCCAATATATGACAGGGGTAGGCGGCACTGAAGCTTTCTTT
TRBV5-4	NA	NA	TRBJ2-3	CASRGPADTQYF	TGTGCCAGCAGGGGTCCCGCAGATACGCAGTATTTT
TRBV11-1	NA	NA	TRBJ2-5	CASSRTSRRETQYF	TGTGCCAGCAGCCGTACCTCACGCAGGGAGACCCAGTACTTC
TRBV27	NA	NA	TRBJ1-1	CASAGGPTEAFF	TGTGCCAGTGCCGGAGGGCCCACTGAAGCTTTCTTT
TRBV7-8	NA	TRBD2	TRBJ2-7	CASSFTSGTSTYEQYF	TGTGCCAGCAGCTTTACTAGCGGGACCTCTACCTACGAGCAGTACTTC
TRBV7-2	NA	TRBD2	TRBJ2-5	CASSISGTSGGRKETQYF	TGTGCCAGCAGCATCTCCGGGACTAGCGGGGGCCGCAAAGAGACCCAGTACTTC
TRBV2	NA	NA	TRBJ1-5	CASSSDSNQPQHF	TGTGCCAGCAGTTCGGACAGCAATCAGCCCCAGCATTTT
TRBV5-4	NA	NA	TRBJ1-2	CANSSWEGRPVYTF	TGTGCCAACAGCTCCTGGGAGGGGCGACCAGTCTACACCTTC
TRBV11-3	NA	TRBD2	TRBJ2-1	CASRDYYNEQFF	TGTGCCAGCCGGGACTACTACAATGAGCAGTTCTTC
TRBV19	NA	NA	TRBJ2-1	CASSIARRNEQFF	TGTGCCAGTAGTATAGCGCGGAGGAATGAGCAGTTCTTC
TRBV6-6	NA	NA	TRBJ1-2	CASSYGRDYTF	TGTGCCAGCAGTTACGGGAGAGACTACACCTTC
TRBV6-1	NA	TRBD1	TRBJ2-7	CASSPGTGGRGEQYF	TGTGCCAGCAGTCCCGGGACAGGGGGAAGGGGCGAGCAGTACTTC
TRBV27	NA	NA	TRBJ1-5	CASSLMGHPSNQPQHF	TGTGCCAGCAGTTTAATGGGACACCCTAGCAATCAGCCCCAGCATTTT